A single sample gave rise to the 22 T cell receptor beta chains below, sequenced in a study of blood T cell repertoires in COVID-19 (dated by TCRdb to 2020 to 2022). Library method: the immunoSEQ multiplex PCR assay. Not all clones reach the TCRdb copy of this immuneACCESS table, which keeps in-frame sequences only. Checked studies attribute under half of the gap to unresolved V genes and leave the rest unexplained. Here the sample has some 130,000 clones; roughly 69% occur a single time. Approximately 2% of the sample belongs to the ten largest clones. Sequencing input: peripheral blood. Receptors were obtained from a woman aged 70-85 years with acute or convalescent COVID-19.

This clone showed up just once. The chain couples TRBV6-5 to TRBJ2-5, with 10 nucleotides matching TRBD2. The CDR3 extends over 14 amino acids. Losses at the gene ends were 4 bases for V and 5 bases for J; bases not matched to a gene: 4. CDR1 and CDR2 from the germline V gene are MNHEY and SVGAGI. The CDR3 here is CASSSQAGGETQYF. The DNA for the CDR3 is TGTGCCAGCAGTTCACAAGCGGGGGGGGAGACCCAGTACTTC.

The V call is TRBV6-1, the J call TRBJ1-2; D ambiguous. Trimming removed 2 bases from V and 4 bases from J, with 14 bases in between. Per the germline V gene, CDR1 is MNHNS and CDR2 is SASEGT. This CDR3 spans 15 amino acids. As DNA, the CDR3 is TGTGCCAGCAGTGAAAGGGCGGGCGGCCCCTATGGCTACACCTTC. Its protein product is CASSERAGGPYGYTF.

This CDR3 is CASRGTGGNTIYF. CDR3 DNA: TGTGCCAGCAGGGGGACAGGGGGCAACACCATATATTTT. V is TRBV2 and J is TRBJ1-3, with 12 bases matching TRBD1. V gave up 6 bases and J gave up 7 bases; unmatched junction bases: 1. Per germline, CDR1 SNHLY and CDR2 FYNNEI. The CDR3 has 13 amino acids.

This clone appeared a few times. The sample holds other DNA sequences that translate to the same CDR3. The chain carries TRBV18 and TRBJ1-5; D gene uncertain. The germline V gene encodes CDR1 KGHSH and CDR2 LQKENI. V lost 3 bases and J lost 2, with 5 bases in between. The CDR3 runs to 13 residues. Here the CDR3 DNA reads TGTGCCAGCTCACCGAGCGGCAATCAGCCCCAGCATTTT. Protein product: CASSPSGNQPQHF.

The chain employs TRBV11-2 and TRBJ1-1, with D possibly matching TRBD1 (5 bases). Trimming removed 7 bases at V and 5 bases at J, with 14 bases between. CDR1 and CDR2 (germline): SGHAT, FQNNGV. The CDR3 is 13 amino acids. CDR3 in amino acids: CASMSGGGTEAFF. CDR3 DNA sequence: TGTGCCAGCATGAGTGGGGGAGGGACTGAAGCTTTCTTT. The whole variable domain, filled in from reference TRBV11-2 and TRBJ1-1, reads EAGVAQSPRYKIIEKRQSVAFWCNPISGHATLYWYQQILGQGPKLLIQFQNNGVVDDSQLPKDRFSAERLKGVDSTLKIQPAKLEDSAVYLCASMSGGGTEAFFGQGTRLTVV.

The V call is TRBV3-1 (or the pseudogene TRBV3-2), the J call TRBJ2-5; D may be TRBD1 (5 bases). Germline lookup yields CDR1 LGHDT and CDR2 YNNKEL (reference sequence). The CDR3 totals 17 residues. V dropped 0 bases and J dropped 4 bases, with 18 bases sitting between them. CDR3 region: CASSQDDQGSWVETQYF. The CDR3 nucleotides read TGTGCCAGCAGCCAAGATGACCAGGGATCATGGGTAGAGACCCAGTACTTC.

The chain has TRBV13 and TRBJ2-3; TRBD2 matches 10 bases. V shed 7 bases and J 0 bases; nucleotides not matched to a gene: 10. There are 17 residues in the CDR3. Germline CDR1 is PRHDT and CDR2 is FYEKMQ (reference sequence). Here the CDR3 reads CASKALAGERSTDTQYF. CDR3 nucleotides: TGTGCCAGCAAGGCCCTAGCGGGAGAGCGAAGCACAGATACGCAGTATTTT.

The CDR3 region has the DNA TGTGCCAGCAGCTCCCCGGCAGGGGGCATGGAGACCCAGTACTTC. The encoded protein is CASSSPAGGMETQYF. The chain combines TRBV11-2 with TRBJ2-5, with TRBD1 identical over 8 bases. There are 15 residues in the CDR3. Trimming cost V 4 bases and J 5 bases; bases outside gene matches: 9. Germline V CDR1 and CDR2: SGHAT, FQNNGV.

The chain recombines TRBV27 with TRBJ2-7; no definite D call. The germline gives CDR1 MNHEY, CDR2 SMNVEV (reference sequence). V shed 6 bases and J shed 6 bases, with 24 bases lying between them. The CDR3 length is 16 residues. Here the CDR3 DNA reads TGTGCCAGCAGCTCTTATCGAAACAGTCGTGCGTTCGAGCAGTACTTC. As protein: CASSSYRNSRAFEQYF.

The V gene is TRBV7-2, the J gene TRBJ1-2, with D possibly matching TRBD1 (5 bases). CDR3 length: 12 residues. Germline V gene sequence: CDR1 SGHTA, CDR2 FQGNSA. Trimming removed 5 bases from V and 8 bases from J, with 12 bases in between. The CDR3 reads CASSPRGGGYTF. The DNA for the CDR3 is TGTGCCAGCAGCCCACGCGGGGGGGGCTACACCTTC.

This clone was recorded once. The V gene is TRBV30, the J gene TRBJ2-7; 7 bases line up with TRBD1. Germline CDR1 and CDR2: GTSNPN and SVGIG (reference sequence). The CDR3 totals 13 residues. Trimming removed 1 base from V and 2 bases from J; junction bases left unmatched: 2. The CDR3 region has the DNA TGTGCCTGGAGTGATAGGGGGCCCTACGAGCAGTACTTC. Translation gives CAWSDRGPYEQYF.

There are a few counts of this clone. Written as DNA, the CDR3 is TGTGCCAGCAGCTTAGTATCTTCGACGAAACAGAAGACTAACTATGGCTACACCTTC. It encodes CASSLVSSTKQKTNYGYTF. The V call is TRBV7-9, the J call TRBJ1-2; D ambiguous. Trimming removed 1 base at V and 0 bases at J, with 21 bases between. Germline lookup yields CDR1 SEHNR and CDR2 FQNEAQ (reference sequence). CDR3 length: 19 amino acids. Variable domain in full (rest from reference TRBV7-9 and TRBJ1-2): DTGVSQNPRHKITKRGQNVTFRCDPISEHNRLYWYRQTLGQGPEFLTYFQNEAQLEKSRLLSDRFSAERPKGSFSTLEIQRTEQGDSAMYLCASSLVSSTKQKTNYGYTFGSGTRLTVV.

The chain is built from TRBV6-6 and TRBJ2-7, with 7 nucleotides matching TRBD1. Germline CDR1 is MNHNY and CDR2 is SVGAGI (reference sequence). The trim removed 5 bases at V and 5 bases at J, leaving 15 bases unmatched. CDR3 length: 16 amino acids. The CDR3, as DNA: TGTGCCAGCAGTAAAACGGCCTCGACAGGGTTAGACGAGCAGTACTTC. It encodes CASSKTASTGLDEQYF.

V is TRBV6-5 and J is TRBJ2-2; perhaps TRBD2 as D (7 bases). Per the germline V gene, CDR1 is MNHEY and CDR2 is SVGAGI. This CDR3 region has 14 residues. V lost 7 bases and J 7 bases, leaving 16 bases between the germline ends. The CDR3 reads CASTKGGQSGELFF. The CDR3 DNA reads TGTGCCAGCACCAAGGGGGGGCAGAGCGGGGAGCTGTTTTTT.

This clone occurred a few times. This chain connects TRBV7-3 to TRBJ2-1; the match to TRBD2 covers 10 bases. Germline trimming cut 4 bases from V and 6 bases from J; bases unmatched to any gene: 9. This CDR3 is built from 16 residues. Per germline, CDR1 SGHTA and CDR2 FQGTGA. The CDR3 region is CASSSLSGRASNEQFF. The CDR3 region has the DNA TGTGCCAGCAGCTCTCTAAGCGGGAGGGCCAGCAATGAGCAGTTCTTC.

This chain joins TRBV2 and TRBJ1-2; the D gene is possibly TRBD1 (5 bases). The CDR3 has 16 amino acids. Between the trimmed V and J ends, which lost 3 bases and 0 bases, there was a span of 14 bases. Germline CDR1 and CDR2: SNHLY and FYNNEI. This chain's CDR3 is CASSDVLGRANYGYTF. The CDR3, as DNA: TGTGCCAGCAGTGATGTGTTGGGCAGGGCTAACTATGGCTACACCTTC.

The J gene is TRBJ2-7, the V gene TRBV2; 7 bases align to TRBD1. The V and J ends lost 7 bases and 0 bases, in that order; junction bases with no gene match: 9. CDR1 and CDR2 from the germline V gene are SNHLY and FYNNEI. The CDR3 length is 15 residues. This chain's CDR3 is CASTDPGQPSYEQYF. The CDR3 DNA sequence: TGTGCCAGCACTGACCCGGGACAGCCCTCCTACGAGCAGTACTTC.

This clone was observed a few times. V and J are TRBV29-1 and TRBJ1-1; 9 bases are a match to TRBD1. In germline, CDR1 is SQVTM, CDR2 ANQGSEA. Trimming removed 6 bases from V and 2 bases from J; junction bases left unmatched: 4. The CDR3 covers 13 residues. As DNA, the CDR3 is TGCAGCGTAACAGGGGGCGCAAACACTGAAGCTTTCTTT. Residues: CSVTGGANTEAFF.

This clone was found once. The CDR3 protein is CASSFGTGAGNTIYF. In DNA, the CDR3 is TGTGCCAGCAGCTTTGGGACAGGTGCTGGAAACACCATATATTTT. The chain uses TRBV5-6 and TRBJ1-3; 8 bases map to TRBD1. Germline CDR1 reads SGHDT; CDR2 reads YYEEEE. The CDR3 covers 15 residues. Trimming took 2 bases from V and 2 from J; bases not matched to a gene: 3.

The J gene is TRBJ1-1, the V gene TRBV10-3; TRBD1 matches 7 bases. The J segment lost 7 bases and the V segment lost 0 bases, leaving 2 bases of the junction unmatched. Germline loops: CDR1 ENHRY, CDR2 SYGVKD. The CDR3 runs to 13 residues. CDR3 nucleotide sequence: TGTGCCATCAGTGAGTCGGACAGGCATGAAGCTTTCTTT. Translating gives CAISESDRHEAFF.

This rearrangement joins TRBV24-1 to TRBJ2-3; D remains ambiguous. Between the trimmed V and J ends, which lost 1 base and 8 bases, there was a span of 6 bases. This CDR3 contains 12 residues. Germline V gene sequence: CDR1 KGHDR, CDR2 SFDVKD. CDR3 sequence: CATSDFSGTQYF. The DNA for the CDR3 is TGTGCCACCAGTGATTTTTCGGGTACGCAGTATTTT.

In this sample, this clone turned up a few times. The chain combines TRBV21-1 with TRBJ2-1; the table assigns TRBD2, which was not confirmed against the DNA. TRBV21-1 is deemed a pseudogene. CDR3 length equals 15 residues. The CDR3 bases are TGTGCCAGCAGCGTGTGGGCTGGACTCTACAATGAGCAGTTCTTC. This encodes CASSVWAGLYNEQFF.